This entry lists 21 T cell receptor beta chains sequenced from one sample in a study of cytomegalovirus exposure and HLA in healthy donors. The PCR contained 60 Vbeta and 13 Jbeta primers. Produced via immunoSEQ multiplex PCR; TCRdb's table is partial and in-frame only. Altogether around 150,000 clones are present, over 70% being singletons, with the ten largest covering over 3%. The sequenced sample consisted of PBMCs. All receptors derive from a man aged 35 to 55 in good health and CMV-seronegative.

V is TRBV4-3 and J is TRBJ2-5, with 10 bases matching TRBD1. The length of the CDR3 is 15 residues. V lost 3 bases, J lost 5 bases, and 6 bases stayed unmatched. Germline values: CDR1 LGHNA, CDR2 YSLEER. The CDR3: CASSHGTGVRETQYF. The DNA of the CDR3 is TGCGCCAGCAGCCACGGGACAGGGGTCAGGGAGACCCAGTACTTC.

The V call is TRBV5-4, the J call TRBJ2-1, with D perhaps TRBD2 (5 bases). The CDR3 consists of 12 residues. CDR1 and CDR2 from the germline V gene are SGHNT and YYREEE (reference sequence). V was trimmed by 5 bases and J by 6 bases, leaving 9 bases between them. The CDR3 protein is CASRAGGNEQFF. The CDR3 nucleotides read TGTGCCAGCAGGGCGGGCGGCAATGAGCAGTTCTTC.

The CDR3 DNA reads TGTGCCACCAGCAGATCCACCGGGAGAGGGGCTGAAGCTTTCTTT. This gives the protein CATSRSTGRGAEAFF. The chain carries TRBV15 and TRBJ1-1; D perhaps matches TRBD1 (5 bases). The CDR3 loop spans 15 amino acids. Germline V CDR1 and CDR2: LNHNV, YYDKDF (reference sequence). With 2 bases removed from V and 6 bases from J, the gap between germline ends came to 16 bases.

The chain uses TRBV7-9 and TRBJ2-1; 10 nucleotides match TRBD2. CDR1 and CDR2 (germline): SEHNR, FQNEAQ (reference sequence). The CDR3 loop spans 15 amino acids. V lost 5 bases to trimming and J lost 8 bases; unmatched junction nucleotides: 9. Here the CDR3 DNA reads TGTGCCAGCAGCCCCGGACTAGCGGAGTGGGATGAGCAGTTCTTC. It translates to CASSPGLAEWDEQFF.

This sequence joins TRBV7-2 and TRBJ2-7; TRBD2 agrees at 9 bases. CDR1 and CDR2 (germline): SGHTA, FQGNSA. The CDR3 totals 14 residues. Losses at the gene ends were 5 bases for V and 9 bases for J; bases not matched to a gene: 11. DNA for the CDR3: TGTGCCAGCAGCGGAGGAGCGGGGGGAATTCGGCAGTACTTC. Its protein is CASSGGAGGIRQYF.

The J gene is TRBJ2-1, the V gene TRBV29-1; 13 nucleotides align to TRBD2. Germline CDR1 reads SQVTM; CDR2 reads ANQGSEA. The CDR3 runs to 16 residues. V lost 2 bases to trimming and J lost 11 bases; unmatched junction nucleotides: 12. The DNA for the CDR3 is TGCAGCGTTGAATTAGGACTAGCGGGAGATGGTGGGAAGCAGTTCTTC. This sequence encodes CSVELGLAGDGGKQFF.

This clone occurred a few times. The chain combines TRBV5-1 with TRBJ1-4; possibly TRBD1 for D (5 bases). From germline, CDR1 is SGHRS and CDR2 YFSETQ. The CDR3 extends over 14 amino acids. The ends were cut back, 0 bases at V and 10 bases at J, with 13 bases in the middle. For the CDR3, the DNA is TGCGCCAGCAGCTTGGGAGGGGAGGTCGGAAAACTGTTTTTT. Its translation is CASSLGGEVGKLFF.

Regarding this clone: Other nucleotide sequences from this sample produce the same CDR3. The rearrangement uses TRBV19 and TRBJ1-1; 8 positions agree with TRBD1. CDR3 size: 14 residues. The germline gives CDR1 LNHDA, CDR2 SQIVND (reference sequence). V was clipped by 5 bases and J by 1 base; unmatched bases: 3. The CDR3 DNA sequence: TGTGCCAGTAGTGTTACAGGGGGGAACACTGAAGCTTTCTTT. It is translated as CASSVTGGNTEAFF.

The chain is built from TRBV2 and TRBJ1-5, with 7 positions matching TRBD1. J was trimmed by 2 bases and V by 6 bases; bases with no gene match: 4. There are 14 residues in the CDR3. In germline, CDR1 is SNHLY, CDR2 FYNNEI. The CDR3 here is CASSLGQGNQPQHF. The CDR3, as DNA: TGTGCCAGCAGCCTCGGACAGGGCAATCAGCCCCAGCATTTT.

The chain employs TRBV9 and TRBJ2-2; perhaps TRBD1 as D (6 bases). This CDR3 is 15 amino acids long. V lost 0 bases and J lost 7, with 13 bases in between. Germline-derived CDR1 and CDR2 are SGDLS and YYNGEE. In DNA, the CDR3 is TGTGCCAGCAGCGTAGAGCAGGGGCCGAGCGGGGAGCTGTTTTTT. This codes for CASSVEQGPSGELFF.

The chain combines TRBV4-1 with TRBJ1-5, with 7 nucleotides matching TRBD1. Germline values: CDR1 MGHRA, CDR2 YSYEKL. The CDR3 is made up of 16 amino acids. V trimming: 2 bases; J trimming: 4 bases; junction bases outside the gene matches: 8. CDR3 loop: CASSQHPGTANQPQHF. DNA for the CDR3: TGCGCCAGCAGCCAACACCCCGGGACAGCGAATCAGCCCCAGCATTTT.

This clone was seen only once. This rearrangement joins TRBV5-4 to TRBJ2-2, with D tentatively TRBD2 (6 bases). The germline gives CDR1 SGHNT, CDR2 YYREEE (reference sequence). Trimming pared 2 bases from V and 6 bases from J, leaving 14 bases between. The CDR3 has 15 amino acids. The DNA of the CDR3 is TGTGCCAGCAGCTTCCCCGGGAGAATGCCCGGGGAGCTGTTTTTT. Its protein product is CASSFPGRMPGELFF.

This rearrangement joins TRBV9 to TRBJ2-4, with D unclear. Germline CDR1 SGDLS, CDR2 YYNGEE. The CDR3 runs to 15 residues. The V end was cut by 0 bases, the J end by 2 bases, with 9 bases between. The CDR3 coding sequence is TGTGCCAGCAGCGTAGGACGCGGAACCAAAAACATTCAGTACTTC. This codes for CASSVGRGTKNIQYF.

The CDR3 loop reads CASSFWTGGNTGELFF. CDR3 nucleotides: TGTGCCAGCAGTTTTTGGACAGGCGGAAACACCGGGGAGCTGTTTTTT. V usage is TRBV6-5 and J usage is TRBJ2-2, with 7 bases that match TRBD1. The length of the CDR3 is 16 residues. The germline V gene encodes CDR1 MNHEY and CDR2 SVGAGI. The V gene end was trimmed by 4 bases and the J gene end by 2 bases; junction bases not matched to a gene: 7.

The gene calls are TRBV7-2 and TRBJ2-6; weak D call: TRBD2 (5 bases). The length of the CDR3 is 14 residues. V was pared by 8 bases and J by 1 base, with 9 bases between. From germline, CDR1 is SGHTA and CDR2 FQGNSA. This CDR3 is CASERGSGANVLTF. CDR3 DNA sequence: TGTGCCAGCGAGCGCGGGTCTGGGGCCAACGTCCTGACTTTC. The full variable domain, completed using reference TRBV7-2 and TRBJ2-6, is GAGVSQSPSNKVTEKGKDVELRCDPISGHTALYWYRQSLGQGLEFLIYFQGNSAPDKSGLPSDRFSAERTGGSVSTLTIQRTQQEDSAVYLCASERGSGANVLTFGAGSRLTVL.

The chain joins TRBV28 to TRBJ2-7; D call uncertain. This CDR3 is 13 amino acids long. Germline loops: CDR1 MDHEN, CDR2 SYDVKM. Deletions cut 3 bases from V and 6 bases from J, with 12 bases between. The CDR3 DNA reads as TGTGCCAGCAGTTTCGAACGAAACTCCGAGCAGTACTTC. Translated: CASSFERNSEQYF.

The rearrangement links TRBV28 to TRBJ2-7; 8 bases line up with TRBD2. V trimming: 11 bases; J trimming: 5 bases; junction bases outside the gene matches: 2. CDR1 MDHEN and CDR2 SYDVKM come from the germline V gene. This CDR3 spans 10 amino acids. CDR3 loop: CAAGGHEQYF. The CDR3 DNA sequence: TGTGCCGCGGGGGGTCACGAGCAGTACTTC.

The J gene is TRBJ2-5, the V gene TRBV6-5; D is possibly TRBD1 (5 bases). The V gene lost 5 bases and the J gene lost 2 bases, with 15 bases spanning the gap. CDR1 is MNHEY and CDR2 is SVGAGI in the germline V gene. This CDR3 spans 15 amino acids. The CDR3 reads CASSRLGAFQETQYF. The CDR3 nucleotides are TGTGCCAGCAGTCGTCTTGGGGCTTTTCAAGAGACCCAGTACTTC.

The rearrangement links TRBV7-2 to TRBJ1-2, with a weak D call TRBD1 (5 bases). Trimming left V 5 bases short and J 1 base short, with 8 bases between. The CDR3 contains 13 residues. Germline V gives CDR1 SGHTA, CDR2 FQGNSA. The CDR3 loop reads CASSETVNYGYTF. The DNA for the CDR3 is TGTGCCAGCAGCGAGACAGTTAACTATGGCTACACCTTC.

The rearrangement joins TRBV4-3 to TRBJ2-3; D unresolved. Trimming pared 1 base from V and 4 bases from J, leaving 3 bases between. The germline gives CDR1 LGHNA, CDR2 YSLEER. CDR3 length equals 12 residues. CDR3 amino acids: CASSQGADTQYF. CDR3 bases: TGCGCCAGCAGCCAAGGCGCAGATACGCAGTATTTT.

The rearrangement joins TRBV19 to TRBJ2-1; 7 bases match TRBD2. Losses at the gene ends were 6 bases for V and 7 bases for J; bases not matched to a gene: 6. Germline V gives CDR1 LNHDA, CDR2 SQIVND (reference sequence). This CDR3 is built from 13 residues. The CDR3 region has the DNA TGTGCCAGTAGGCGGGAGTGGGAAAATGAGCAGTTCTTC. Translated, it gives CASRREWENEQFF. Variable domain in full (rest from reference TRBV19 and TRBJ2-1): DGGITQSPKYLFRKEGQNVTLSCEQNLNHDAMYWYRQDPGQGLRLIYYSQIVNDFQKGDIAEGYSVSREKKESFPLTVTSAQKNPTAFYLCASRREWENEQFFGPGTRLTVL.